The clone carrying this T cell receptor (beta chain) has just a few counts. Preparing the TCRbeta library involved the use of unique molecular identifiers. Each CDR3 protein is one row after TCRdb ran MiXCR on the PCR reads. The sample consists of 600,000 to 700,000 distinct CDR3 sequences, around 16% of them appearing once. The data were taken from a study of T-cell reconstitution after alpha-beta-depleted transplantation in children. The TCR originated in a human donor who donated a stem cell graft to a child with acute myeloid leukemia. Sample: PBMCs from the stem cell graft donor, taken from the stem cell graft.

The CDR3, as DNA: TGTGCCAGCAGTTATGATATCAGGGGGGGCACAGATACGCAGTATTTT. It codes for CASSYDIRGGTDTQYF. The chain is built from TRBV6-5 and TRBJ2-3; perhaps TRBD1 as D (7 bases). Germline CDR1 reads MNHEY; CDR2 reads SVGAGI. Trimming left V 3 bases short and J 1 base short, with 14 bases between. CDR3 length: 16 amino acids.